This TCR beta chain was obtained from a study of chemoradiotherapy in HPV16-positive cancers. Overall study results and limits: In HPV16-positive patients, HPV-responsive T-cell expansion tracked better recurrence-free survival. HPV-specific T cells were functionally defined from only a couple of HPV16-positive patients. Candidate HPV-specific clones and E7-related TCR motifs grew in tumor during treatment.

Looked up from germline, CDR1 is SGHNT and CDR2 is YYREEE (reference sequence). Trimming removed 4 bases from V and 0 bases from J, with 15 bases in between. The CDR3 is 16 residues long. Sequencing used immunoSEQ multiplex PCR; TCRdb keeps in-frame clones, though not all of them. The table records about 68,000 clones, 88% of them present only once. Repeated repertoire sampling spanned the course of chemoradiotherapy. Concerning this clone itself: Its matching antigen is unknown.

This specimen was blood, taken from a patient who underwent chemoradiotherapy. The chain has TRBV5-4 and TRBJ2-3, with TRBD1 as a possible D gene (7 bases). The sequence was obtained from a human donor with HPV-associated anogenital cancer. The DNA for the CDR3 is TGTGCCAGCAGCGGGGGGACAGACGCTAGCACAGATACGCAGTATTTT. It is translated as CASSGGTDASTDTQYF. Based on the CDR3 plus reference TRBV5-4 and TRBJ2-3, the full variable domain is ETGVTQSPTHLIKTRGQQVTLRCSSQSGHNTVSWYQQALGQGPQFIFQYYREEENGRGNFPPRFSGLQFPNYSSELNVNALELDDSALYLCASSGGTDASTDTQYFGPGTRLTVL.